This passage covers 18 T cell receptor beta chains from one sample sequenced in a study of HIV-infected patients and healthy controls. Alpha and beta constant-region primers primed reverse transcription of approximately 500 ng RNA. Each of the alpha and beta chains got its own library through chain-specific third strand synthesis with indices. TCRdb itself ran the 5' RACE reads through MiXCR, one entry per CDR3 protein. The table has approximately 9,000 distinct CDR3 sequences, approximately 9.1% seen once; the top ten hold around 11%. Follow-up blood was drawn about 14 weeks, roughly three months, after antiretroviral therapy began. Whole blood was used without fractionation, so all unsorted peripheral T cells were included. The specimen was blood, collected during antiretroviral therapy. The receptors stem from an adult with HIV infection.

This clonotype was detected ten times or more. The chain recombines TRBV20-1 with TRBJ2-7; D is uncertain. Germline CDR1 reads DFQATT; CDR2 reads SNEGSKA (reference sequence). CDR3 length equals 14 residues. The V and J ends lost 0 bases and 1 base respectively, with 10 bases between them. The CDR3 nucleotides are TGCAGTGCTAGAGATTACCAGGCGTCCTACGAGCAGTACTTC. Protein: CSARDYQASYEQYF.

This clonotype is categorized as medium-sized. The J gene is TRBJ2-7, the V gene TRBV4-3; 8 bases fit TRBD1. J was trimmed by 2 bases and V by 6 bases; bases with no gene match: 9. This CDR3 has 15 amino acids. Germline V CDR1 and CDR2: LGHNA, YSLEER. Here the CDR3 reads CASRPDRGIAYEQYF. The CDR3 nucleotides are TGCGCCAGCAGGCCCGACAGGGGAATAGCCTACGAGCAGTACTTC.

Within the sample, this clonotype is medium-sized. The chain joins TRBV14 to TRBJ2-7; 13 positions match TRBD2. The length of the CDR3 is 15 residues. With V trimmed by 3 bases and J by 4 bases, 3 bases remained unmatched. The germline V gene encodes CDR1 SGHDN and CDR2 FVKESK. The CDR3 is CASSQGLAGLYEQYF. The DNA for the CDR3 is TGTGCCAGCAGCCAGGGACTAGCGGGGCTATACGAGCAGTACTTC.

This clonotype was observed many times. V is TRBV30 and J is TRBJ2-7; D possibly corresponds to TRBD1 (5 bases). With 0 bases removed from V and 4 bases from J, the gap between germline ends came to 13 bases. Germline lookup yields CDR1 GTSNPN and CDR2 SVGIG (reference sequence). The CDR3 is 14 residues long. The CDR3 coding sequence is TGTGCCTGGAGTGTACGGCCCTCAGGGTACGAGCAGTACTTC. Its translation is CAWSVRPSGYEQYF. Filled out from reference TRBV30 and TRBJ2-7, the complete variable domain reads SQTIHQWPATLVQPVGSPLSLECTVEGTSNPNLYWYRQAAGRGLQLLFYSVGIGQISSEVPQNLSASRPQDRQFILSSKKLLLSDSGFYLCAWSVRPSGYEQYFGPGTRLTVT.

The chain links TRBV12-3 or TRBV12-4 to TRBJ1-2; weak D call: TRBD1 (5 bases). The CDR3 is 12 amino acids. Trimming left V 5 bases short and J 5 bases short, with 9 bases between. The CDR3 nucleotides are TGTGCCAGCAGTGGGACGGCGTATGGCTACACCTTC. It encodes CASSGTAYGYTF.

This clonotype was counted at least ten times. The genes are TRBV7-2 and TRBJ2-4, with 12 bases that match TRBD1. This CDR3 comprises 19 residues. The V gene end was trimmed by 4 bases and the J gene end by 1 base; junction bases not matched to a gene: 11. Germline V gene lookup returns CDR1 SGHTA and CDR2 FQGNSA. The CDR3 sequence: CASSSAGQGAWSAKNIQYF. As DNA, the CDR3 is TGTGCCAGCAGCTCGGCGGGACAGGGGGCGTGGTCGGCCAAAAACATTCAGTACTTC.

This clonotype occurred many times. This rearrangement joins TRBV12-3 or TRBV12-4 to TRBJ2-6; D is ambiguous. Trimming left V 3 bases short and J 0 bases short, with 6 bases between. This CDR3 has 15 residues. This CDR3 is CASSFQDSGANVLTF. In nucleotides, the CDR3 is TGTGCCAGCAGTTTCCAGGACTCTGGGGCCAACGTCCTGACTTTC.

This clonotype showed up many times. The J gene is TRBJ2-5, the V gene TRBV30, with D perhaps matching TRBD1 or TRBD2 (6 bases each). Germline assignment: CDR1 GTSNPN and CDR2 SVGIG (reference sequence). This CDR3 is built from 13 residues. V dropped 3 bases and J dropped 5 bases, with 13 bases sitting between them. The CDR3 region has the DNA TGTGCCTGGAGCGTGGGGGGCCGGGAGACCCAGTACTTC. It is translated as CAWSVGGRETQYF. Together with reference TRBV30 and TRBJ2-5, the CDR3 gives the full variable domain: SQTIHQWPATLVQPVGSPLSLECTVEGTSNPNLYWYRQAAGRGLQLLFYSVGIGQISSEVPQNLSASRPQDRQFILSSKKLLLSDSGFYLCAWSVGGRETQYFGPGTRLLVL.

This clonotype has a count of ten or more. The chain has TRBV7-6 and TRBJ2-7, with 7 bases that match TRBD2. This CDR3 is 16 amino acids long. V shed 1 base and J 7 bases; nucleotides not matched to a gene: 13. The germline V gene encodes CDR1 SGHVS and CDR2 FNYEAQ. The CDR3 sequence: CASSLVPAGSSREQYF. For the CDR3, the DNA is TGTGCCAGCAGCTTAGTCCCAGCGGGGTCCTCGAGGGAGCAGTACTTC.

Many counts were recorded for this clonotype. V usage is TRBV7-9 and J usage is TRBJ2-5; D gene ambiguous. The CDR3 extends over 15 amino acids. CDR1 and CDR2 from the germline V gene are SEHNR and FQNEAQ (reference sequence). The V end lost 3 bases, the J end lost 1 base, and 12 bases lay between the germline ends. The CDR3 spells CASSFRGTFQETQYF. The DNA for the CDR3 is TGTGCCAGCAGCTTCAGAGGTACCTTCCAAGAGACCCAGTACTTC.

This clonotype has ten or more counts. The chain links TRBV3-1 to TRBJ1-1; D is uncertain. Trimming removed 0 bases from V and 9 bases from J, with 14 bases in between. This CDR3 region has 14 residues. CDR1 and CDR2 from the germline V gene are LGHDT and YNNKEL (reference sequence). CDR3 sequence reads: CASSQDTNSFKAFF. CDR3 nucleotide sequence: TGTGCCAGCAGCCAAGATACTAACAGTTTCAAAGCTTTCTTT.

The table lists this clonotype with many counts. The rearrangement uses TRBV19 and TRBJ2-7, with 7 bases identical to TRBD1. Trimming cost V 5 bases and J 0 bases; bases outside gene matches: 4. Germline V lookup: CDR1 LNHDA, CDR2 SQIVND (reference sequence). This CDR3 spans 14 amino acids. The chain's CDR3 is CASSPGTVSYEQYF. For the CDR3, the DNA is TGTGCCAGTAGTCCCGGGACAGTCTCCTACGAGCAGTACTTC.

By share, this clonotype ranks as medium-sized. The chain recombines TRBV6-6 with TRBJ2-3, with a tentative D call TRBD1 (6 bases). The CDR3 length is 17 residues. In germline, CDR1 is MNHNY, CDR2 SVGAGI (reference sequence). V lost 2 bases to trimming and J lost 0 bases, with 15 bases between them. This chain's CDR3 is CASSYGPQRGSTDTQYF. The CDR3 DNA reads TGTGCCAGCAGTTACGGGCCGCAAAGGGGGAGCACAGATACGCAGTATTTT.

The rearrangement links TRBV2 to TRBJ2-3; D is possibly TRBD2 (5 bases). V gave up 6 bases and J gave up 0 bases, with 10 bases separating them. Germline lookup yields CDR1 SNHLY and CDR2 FYNNEI. This CDR3 is built from 14 residues. The CDR3 sequence: CASSYRTSTDTQYF. In nucleotides, the CDR3 is TGTGCCAGCAGCTACCGGACTAGCACAGATACGCAGTATTTT.

This clonotype showed up many times. The chain uses TRBV7-2 and TRBJ2-1; D might be TRBD1 or TRBD2, each matching 5 bases. Per germline, CDR1 SGHTA and CDR2 FQGNSA. This CDR3 is built from 16 residues. V was pared by 5 bases and J by 0 bases, with 14 bases between. CDR3 bases: TGTGCCAGCAGCCACGTCGGGACGAGCTCCTACAATGAGCAGTTCTTC. Translating gives CASSHVGTSSYNEQFF.

In its sample, this clonotype ranks as medium-sized (0.01 to 0.1%). The chain employs TRBV12-3 or TRBV12-4 and TRBJ2-1; D is unresolved. V was clipped by 3 bases and J by 0 bases, with 9 bases between them. This CDR3 comprises 15 residues. The CDR3 sequence: CASSFRQSSYNEQFF. CDR3 DNA: TGTGCCAGCAGTTTTCGGCAGAGCTCCTACAATGAGCAGTTCTTC.

This clonotype was recorded at least ten times. This chain connects TRBV7-9 to TRBJ1-5; D is possibly TRBD1 (6 bases). The germline V gene has CDR1 SEHNR and CDR2 FQNEAQ (reference sequence). The CDR3 has 14 residues. Trimming pared 3 bases from V and 6 bases from J, leaving 12 bases between. The CDR3 spells CASSFAVGGQPQHF. Here the CDR3 DNA reads TGTGCCAGCAGCTTCGCCGTAGGGGGTCAGCCCCAGCATTTT. The variable domain in full, completed from reference TRBV7-9 and TRBJ1-5, reads DTGVSQNPRHKITKRGQNVTFRCDPISEHNRLYWYRQTLGQGPEFLTYFQNEAQLEKSRLLSDRFSAERPKGSFSTLEIQRTEQGDSAMYLCASSFAVGGQPQHFGDGTRLSIL.

This clonotype is medium-sized (0.01 to 0.1%) within its sample. The CDR3 DNA reads as TGCGCCAGCAGCTCGGCTACAGGGAAAGATACGCAGTATTTT. It yields the protein CASSSATGKDTQYF. This sequence joins TRBV5-1 and TRBJ2-3; TRBD1 is a possible D gene (6 bases). This CDR3 is built from 14 residues. Germline loops: CDR1 SGHRS, CDR2 YFSETQ. With 3 bases removed from V and 5 bases from J, the gap between germline ends came to 13 bases.